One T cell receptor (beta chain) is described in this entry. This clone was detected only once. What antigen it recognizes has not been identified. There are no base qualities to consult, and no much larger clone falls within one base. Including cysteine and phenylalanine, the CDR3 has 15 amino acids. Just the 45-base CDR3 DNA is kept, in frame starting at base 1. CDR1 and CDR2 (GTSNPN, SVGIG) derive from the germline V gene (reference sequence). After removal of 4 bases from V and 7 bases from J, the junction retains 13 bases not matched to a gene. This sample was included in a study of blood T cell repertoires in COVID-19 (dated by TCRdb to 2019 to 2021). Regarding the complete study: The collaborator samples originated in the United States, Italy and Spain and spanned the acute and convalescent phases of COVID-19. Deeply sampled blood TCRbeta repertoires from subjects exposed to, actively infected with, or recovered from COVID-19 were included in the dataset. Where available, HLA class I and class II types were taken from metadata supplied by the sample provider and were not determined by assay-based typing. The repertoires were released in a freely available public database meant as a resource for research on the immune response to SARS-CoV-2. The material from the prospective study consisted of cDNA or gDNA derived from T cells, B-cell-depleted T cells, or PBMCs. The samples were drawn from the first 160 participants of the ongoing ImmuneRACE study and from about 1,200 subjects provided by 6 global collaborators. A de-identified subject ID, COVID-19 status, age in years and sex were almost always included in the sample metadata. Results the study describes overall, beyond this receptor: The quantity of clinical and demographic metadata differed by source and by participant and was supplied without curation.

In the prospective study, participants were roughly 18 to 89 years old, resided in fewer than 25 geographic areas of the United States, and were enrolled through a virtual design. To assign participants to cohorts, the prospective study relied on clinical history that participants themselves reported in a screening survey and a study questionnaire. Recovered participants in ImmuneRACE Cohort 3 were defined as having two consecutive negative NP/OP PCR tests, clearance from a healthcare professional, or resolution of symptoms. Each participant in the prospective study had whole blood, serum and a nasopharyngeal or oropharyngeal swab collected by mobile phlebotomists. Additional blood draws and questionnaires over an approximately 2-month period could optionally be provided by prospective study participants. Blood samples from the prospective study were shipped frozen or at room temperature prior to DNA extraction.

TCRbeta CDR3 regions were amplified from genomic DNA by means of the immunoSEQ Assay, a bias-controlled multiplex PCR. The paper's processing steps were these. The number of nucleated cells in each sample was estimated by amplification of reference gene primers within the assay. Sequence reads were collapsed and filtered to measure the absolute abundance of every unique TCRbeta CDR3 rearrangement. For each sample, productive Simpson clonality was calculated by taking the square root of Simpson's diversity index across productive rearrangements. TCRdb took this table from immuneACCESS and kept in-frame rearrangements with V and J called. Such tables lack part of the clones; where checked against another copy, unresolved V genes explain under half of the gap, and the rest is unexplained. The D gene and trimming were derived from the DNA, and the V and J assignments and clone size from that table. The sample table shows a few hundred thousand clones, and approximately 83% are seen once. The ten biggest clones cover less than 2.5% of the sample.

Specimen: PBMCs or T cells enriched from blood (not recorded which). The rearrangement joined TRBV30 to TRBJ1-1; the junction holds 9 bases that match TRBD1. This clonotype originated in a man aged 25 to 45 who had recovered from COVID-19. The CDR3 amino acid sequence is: CAWKVGGQGRYEAFF. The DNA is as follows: TGTGCCTGGAAAGTCGGAGGACAGGGGCGATATGAAGCTTTCTTT.